These 31 T cell receptor beta chains came from one sample sequenced in a study of T cells in Graves' hyperthyroidism and ophthalmopathy (dated by TCRdb to between 2018 and 2020). Receptors were amplified or captured by multiplex PCR. The reads were generated on an Illumina HiSeq 2000. The TCR beta CDR3 regions were amplified from the RNA transcripts. For the first round of RT-PCR on the TCR CDR3, the HTBI primer set was used together with the Qiagen OneStep RT-PCR kit. Starting from the raw public reads, TCRdb applied fastp trimming at Q25, assembled clones with MiXCR and retained in-frame beta chains. Rows with a matching CDR3 protein are joined into one entry that keeps the most common DNA and genes. The sample table contains 400,000 to 500,000 distinct CDR3 sequences; only one count was recorded for roughly 15% of them. Around 13% of the sample is held by the ten biggest clonotypes. The sample was blood. These receptors came from a man aged 18 to 30 with Graves' ophthalmopathy.

This clonotype was recorded at least ten times. The chain has TRBV11-2 and TRBJ2-7; D is possibly TRBD2 (5 bases). In germline, CDR1 is SGHAT, CDR2 FQNNGV. Trimming removed 0 bases from V and 4 bases from J, with 7 bases in between. The CDR3 sequence is 13 residues long. CDR3 coding DNA: TGTGCCAGCAGCTTAGAACTAGAGTACGAGCAGTACTTC. Its protein product is CASSLELEYEQYF.

The chain employs TRBV7-9 and TRBJ1-2; D is uncertain. The CDR3 is 11 residues long. V was shortened by 5 bases and J by 6 bases, with 7 bases between the two germline ends. The germline gives CDR1 SEHNR, CDR2 FQNEAQ (reference sequence). The CDR3 spells CASSLLDGYTF. The CDR3, as DNA: TGTGCCAGCAGCCTGCTGGATGGCTACACCTTC.

This rearrangement joins TRBV29-1 to TRBJ1-3; D is unresolved. Trimming stripped 7 bases from V and 0 bases from J, with 16 bases between. Germline V gene data show CDR1 as SQVTM and CDR2 as ANQGSEA. The CDR3 is 15 amino acids. CDR3 loop: CSAKTQVDSGNTIYF. CDR3 coding DNA: TGCAGCGCCAAGACCCAGGTCGACTCTGGAAACACCATATATTTT.

On this clonotype: A much larger clone lies a single base off, so this may be a read error. The chain is built from TRBV5-1 and TRBJ2-1, with 7 bases matching TRBD1. With the DNA end fitting TRBJ2-7 better, the J assignment may be wrong. The germline V gene encodes CDR1 SGHRS and CDR2 YFSETQ. The CDR3 extends over 13 amino acids. CDR3 nucleotides: TGCGCCAGCAGCTTCAGGGGGACCAATGAGCAGTACTTC. Protein: CASSFRGTNEQYF.

The chain carries TRBV11-3 and TRBJ1-1; the D is unclear. There are 15 residues in the CDR3. V was clipped by 1 base and J by 1 base, with 10 bases between them. In germline, CDR1 is SGHNT, CDR2 YENEEA. Here the CDR3 DNA reads TGTGCCAGCAGCTTAGTGTTTGCAGAGAACACTGAAGCTTTCTTT. Its protein product is CASSLVFAENTEAFF.

There are many counts of this clonotype. The V gene is TRBV20-1, the J gene TRBJ2-3, with D unresolved. Germline V gene lookup returns CDR1 DFQATT and CDR2 SNEGSKA (reference sequence). The CDR3 extends over 11 amino acids. V lost 7 bases and J lost 2, with 7 bases in between. Here the CDR3 reads CSETLTDTQYF. CDR3 sequence (DNA): TGCAGTGAGACCCTCACAGATACGCAGTATTTT.

This clonotype was recorded at least ten times. The J gene is TRBJ2-1, the V gene TRBV7-8; D remains unclear. The CDR3 has 15 residues. V lost 3 bases, J lost 0 bases, and 9 bases lay in between. Germline CDR1 and CDR2: SGHVS and FQNEAQ. The CDR3 nucleotides read TGTGCCAGCAGCTTTAGTGGGAACTCCTACAATGAGCAGTTCTTC. It translates to CASSFSGNSYNEQFF.

This chain uses TRBV19 with TRBJ2-1; 14 bases are a match to TRBD2. Trimming cost V 6 bases and J 9 bases; bases outside gene matches: 7. Per the germline V gene, CDR1 is LNHDA and CDR2 is SQIVND (reference sequence). CDR3 size: 15 residues. The CDR3 nucleotides are TGTGCCAGTAGGGGACTAGCGGGAGTAGAAGGTGAGCAGTTCTTC. It codes for CASRGLAGVEGEQFF.

The chain has TRBV28 and TRBJ2-5, with 12 bases lining up with TRBD1. Germline V gives CDR1 MDHEN, CDR2 SYDVKM. Unmatched junction bases numbered 15, after V lost 6 bases and J lost 4 bases. This CDR3 has 18 amino acids. The CDR3 protein is CASSPGVGRDRGLETQYF. CDR3 bases: TGTGCCAGCAGCCCCGGGGTAGGGAGGGACAGGGGGCTAGAGACCCAGTACTTC.

This clonotype was found a few times. A junction boundary mismatches the germline segment, possibly from a read error. V and J are TRBV2 and TRBJ1-1, with a tentative D call TRBD1 (5 bases). The CDR3 consists of 16 residues. Per the germline V gene, CDR1 is SNHLY and CDR2 is FYNNEI. In DNA form, the CDR3 reads TGTGCCGGCAGTGAATCGGGGGTCCTTGTGAACACTGAAGCTTTCTTT. Its protein product is CAGSESGVLVNTEAFF.

The chain joins TRBV7-9 to TRBJ2-7; D is perhaps TRBD1 (6 bases). With 3 bases removed from V and 6 bases from J, the gap between germline ends came to 15 bases. Germline-derived CDR1 and CDR2 are SEHNR and FQNEAQ (reference sequence). The CDR3 has 14 residues. CDR3 in DNA: TGTGCCAGCAGCTTTTTTGCAGGGGTAGGCGAGCAGTACTTC. It is translated as CASSFFAGVGEQYF. The full variable domain, completed using reference TRBV7-9 and TRBJ2-7, is DTGVSQNPRHKITKRGQNVTFRCDPISEHNRLYWYRQTLGQGPEFLTYFQNEAQLEKSRLLSDRFSAERPKGSFSTLEIQRTEQGDSAMYLCASSFFAGVGEQYFGPGTRLTVT.

The chain couples TRBV4-1 to TRBJ2-7; 8 bases map to TRBD2. Germline V gene lookup returns CDR1 MGHRA and CDR2 YSYEKL. V dropped 1 base and J dropped 5; count of bases not matched to a gene: 13. This CDR3 spans 17 amino acids. In DNA form, the CDR3 reads TGCGCCAGCAGCCAAGGGTTACCGGGACTAGACTTGAACGAGCAGTACTTC. It specifies CASSQGLPGLDLNEQYF.

For this clonotype: This could be a read error, since a much larger clone is one nucleotide away. This chain joins TRBV27 and TRBJ2-1, with TRBD2 matching 8 bases. Germline CDR1 is MNHEY and CDR2 is SMNVEV (reference sequence). This CDR3 contains 17 residues. CDR3 residues: CASSFYPGTRSRNGQFF. CDR3 sequence (DNA): TGTGCCAGCAGTTTCTACCCGGGGACTAGGTCCCGCAATGGGCAGTTCTTC.

The chain recombines TRBV4-2 with TRBJ2-3; D remains unclear. The CDR3 runs to 15 residues. Germline lookup yields CDR1 LGHNA and CDR2 YNFKEQ. V was trimmed by 0 bases and J by 2 bases, leaving 9 bases between them. The CDR3 sequence is CASSQDFSATDTQYF. The CDR3 DNA is TGTGCCAGCAGCCAAGATTTTTCGGCCACAGATACGCAGTATTTT.

Details on this clonotype: One end of the junction varies from germline; a read error may be responsible. The J gene is TRBJ1-5, the V gene TRBV12-3 or TRBV12-4; TRBD1 aligns across 8 bases. This CDR3 contains 15 residues. CDR3 in DNA: TGCGCCAGCAGTGAGTCGAACAGGGGGACTCAGCCCCAGCATTTT. Translation: CASSESNRGTQPQHF.

The chain combines TRBV5-6 with TRBJ2-3, with D possibly being TRBD1 (6 bases). V lost 4 bases and J 2 bases, leaving 14 bases between the germline ends. The CDR3 spans 15 residues. Germline V lookup: CDR1 SGHDT, CDR2 YYEEEE. In DNA, the CDR3 is TGTGCCAGCAGCGGGCGACAGGTCAACACAGATACGCAGTATTTT. Protein: CASSGRQVNTDTQYF.

This clonotype was seen at least ten times. The chain uses TRBV9 and TRBJ2-1, with 8 bases lining up with TRBD2. The J segment lost 1 base and the V segment lost 0 bases, leaving 3 bases of the junction unmatched. The CDR3 is made up of 16 amino acids. Germline CDR1 and CDR2: SGDLS and YYNGEE. This chain's CDR3 is CASSVGAGASYNEQFF. CDR3 nucleotides: TGTGCCAGCAGCGTAGGAGCGGGGGCTTCCTACAATGAGCAGTTCTTC.

This clonotype appeared many times. The chain carries TRBV6-5 and TRBJ1-6; D might be TRBD1 (6 bases). Germline values: CDR1 MNHEY, CDR2 SVGAGI. With 2 bases removed from V and 6 bases from J, the gap between germline ends came to 11 bases. The CDR3 is 15 amino acids. Written as DNA, the CDR3 is TGTGCCAGCAGTTACGTGGGGGGCAGTAATTCACCCCTCCACTTT. Translating it yields CASSYVGGSNSPLHF.

V and J are TRBV27 and TRBJ2-7, with 10 bases that match TRBD2. Trimming cost V 7 bases and J 5 bases; bases outside gene matches: 8. Germline loops: CDR1 MNHEY, CDR2 SMNVEV (reference sequence). The CDR3 has 14 residues. DNA for the CDR3: TGTGCCAGCAACCTAGCGGGAGCGTCCCACGAGCAGTACTTC. Its translation is CASNLAGASHEQYF.

This clonotype was seen more than once but under ten times. This sequence joins TRBV10-1 and TRBJ2-7; no clear D gene. This CDR3 comprises 13 residues. Germline V gene sequence: CDR1 WNHNN, CDR2 SYGVQD (reference sequence). Between the trimmed V and J ends, which lost 5 bases and 1 base, there was a span of 9 bases. The CDR3 bases are TGCGCCAGCAGTCATCCCCAATCCTACGAGCAGTACTTC. This encodes CASSHPQSYEQYF.

At least ten counts were recorded for this clonotype. V is TRBV15 and J is TRBJ2-5, with 12 bases that match TRBD2. Trimming cost V 3 bases and J 5 bases; bases outside gene matches: 10. Per the germline V gene, CDR1 is LNHNV and CDR2 is YYDKDF (reference sequence). The CDR3 extends over 17 amino acids. The CDR3 sequence is CATSSKTSGGPGETQYF. Here the CDR3 DNA reads TGTGCCACCAGCAGCAAGACTAGCGGGGGTCCGGGGGAGACCCAGTACTTC.

The chain joins TRBV20-1 to TRBJ1-1; D is ambiguous. The CDR3 extends over 13 amino acids. The V gene lost 0 bases and the J gene lost 1 base, with 6 bases spanning the gap. CDR1 is DFQATT, CDR2 SNEGSKA, per germline (reference sequence). The CDR3 loop reads CSARESPNTEAFF. The CDR3 DNA reads as TGCAGTGCTAGAGAGTCACCGAACACTGAAGCTTTCTTT.

This clonotype appeared a single time. The CDR3 region is CASSPPGTSGYNGELFF. As DNA, the CDR3 is TGTGCCAGCTCACCACCGGGAACTAGCGGTTACAACGGGGAGCTGTTTTTT. V is TRBV18 and J is TRBJ2-2, with 8 bases fitting TRBD2. J gave up 7 bases and V 0 bases, and 10 bases lay outside the gene matches. Germline V gene sequence: CDR1 KGHSH, CDR2 LQKENI. CDR3 size: 17 residues.

This chain joins TRBV19 and TRBJ1-5, with a possible D match to TRBD1 (5 bases). CDR3 length equals 14 residues. The germline V gene has CDR1 LNHDA and CDR2 SQIVND (reference sequence). V shed 6 bases and J shed 1 base, with 10 bases lying between them. CDR3 amino acids: CASRSWDSNQPQHF. For the CDR3, the DNA is TGTGCCAGTAGATCCTGGGACAGCAATCAGCCCCAGCATTTT.

In this sample, this clonotype turned up once. A single base separates this from a much larger clone, so it may be a read error. The CDR3 region is CTSSGTSGTHEQYF. For the CDR3, the DNA is TGTACCAGCAGTGGAACTAGCGGGACCCACGAGCAGTACTTC. The chain has TRBV12-3 or TRBV12-4 and TRBJ2-7; 10 bases fit TRBD2. The CDR3 runs to 14 residues.

With respect to this clonotype: A read error may be the cause here, since a much bigger clone is one base away. The chain employs TRBV12-3 or TRBV12-4 and TRBJ2-1; 8 bases match TRBD2. V lost 5 bases, J lost 8 bases, and 8 bases stayed unmatched. This CDR3 spans 14 amino acids. The CDR3 is CASSPTSEGYEQFF. The CDR3 DNA is TGTGCCAGCAGTCCGACTAGCGAGGGGTATGAGCAGTTCTTC.

This clonotype was counted at least ten times. The chain uses TRBV20-1 and TRBJ1-1; D unresolved. This CDR3 is 14 amino acids long. The V and J ends lost 8 bases and 1 base respectively, with 17 bases between them. Germline loops: CDR1 DFQATT, CDR2 SNEGSKA (reference sequence). The CDR3 sequence is CSTLRPPRNTEAFF. In DNA form, the CDR3 reads TGCAGTACCCTACGCCCTCCAAGGAACACTGAAGCTTTCTTT.

This clonotype was observed at least ten times. V usage is TRBV12-3 or TRBV12-4 and J usage is TRBJ2-2, with TRBD2 identical over 11 bases. The CDR3 consists of 16 residues. The V segment lost 5 bases and the J segment 5 bases; nucleotides outside the gene matches: 7. CDR3 residues: CASSPGTSGRTGELFF. CDR3 nucleotides: TGTGCCAGCAGTCCTGGGACTAGCGGTAGGACCGGGGAGCTGTTTTTT.

Ten or more counts support this clonotype. The rearrangement links TRBV13 to TRBJ1-2; perhaps TRBD1 as D (6 bases). V was clipped by 5 bases and J by 3 bases, with 10 bases between them. The V gene's germline CDR1 is PRHDT and CDR2 FYEKMQ (reference sequence). There are 13 residues in the CDR3. The CDR3: CASSRGQDYGYTF. For the CDR3, the DNA is TGTGCCAGCAGCCGGGGACAAGACTATGGCTACACCTTC.

This clonotype was counted ten times or more. The V gene is TRBV7-9, the J gene TRBJ2-7; 10 bases are shared with TRBD1. From germline, CDR1 is SEHNR and CDR2 FQNEAQ (reference sequence). The CDR3 runs 16 residues. Germline trimming cut 5 bases from V and 3 bases from J; bases unmatched to any gene: 10. DNA of the CDR3: TGTGCCAGCAGCAGCGGACAGGGGGATTTTGGCTACGAGCAGTACTTC. Protein: CASSSGQGDFGYEQYF.

The chain combines TRBV4-1 with TRBJ2-2; D call uncertain. V lost 2 bases, J lost 1 base, and 17 bases lay in between. This CDR3 is 18 amino acids long. Germline loops: CDR1 MGHRA, CDR2 YSYEKL. In DNA, the CDR3 is TGCGCCAGCAGCCAAACCGGTTTAGGCATAGGGAACACCGGGGAGCTGTTTTTT. Its protein product is CASSQTGLGIGNTGELFF.